The next 21 T cell receptor beta chains were all read from a single sample in a study of identical twins. Via MiXCR, TCRdb re-called the 5' RACE reads, giving one row per CDR3 protein. The sample has roughly 710,000 distinct CDR3 sequences, around 5.7% seen once. Input material: naive T cells sorted from blood. The origin of the receptors is a man aged 18 to 30 in good health.

This clonotype was observed a handful of times. The V gene is TRBV7-2, the J gene TRBJ2-3; 7 bases are a match to TRBD2. This CDR3 region has 15 residues. Germline V gene data show CDR1 as SGHTA and CDR2 as FQGNSA. J was trimmed by 4 bases and V by 7 bases; bases with no gene match: 11. The CDR3 bases are TGTGCCAGCACCGCTAGCCACGCGGGAGCAGATACGCAGTATTTT. Translated, it gives CASTASHAGADTQYF.

A word on this clonotype: The junction and the germline gene differ at one end; a read error may be behind it. This sequence joins TRBV20-1 and TRBJ1-5; D may be TRBD1 (5 bases). The CDR3 consists of 15 residues. Germline CDR1 is DFQATT and CDR2 is SNEGSKA (reference sequence). CDR3 sequence reads: CSARRGESSNQPQRF. As DNA, the CDR3 is TGCAGTGCTAGGAGAGGGGAGTCGAGCAATCAGCCCCAGCGTTTT.

This clonotype has just a few counts. The V gene is TRBV12-3 or TRBV12-4, the J gene TRBJ1-1; TRBD1 might be the D (6 bases). V gave up 7 bases and J gave up 2 bases, with 23 bases separating them. The CDR3 totals 17 residues. The CDR3 is CASTSPGGRVGNTEAFF. The CDR3 region has the DNA TGTGCCAGCACCTCCCCGGGGGGGCGAGTGGGAAACACTGAAGCTTTCTTT.

This chain connects TRBV6-1 to TRBJ2-2, with TRBD1 as a possible D gene (5 bases). The CDR3 runs 15 residues. Germline CDR1 and CDR2: MNHNS and SASEGT. V was pared by 5 bases and J by 6 bases, with 16 bases between. This CDR3 is CASSPTDSSPGELFF. DNA for the CDR3: TGTGCCAGCAGTCCCACTGACAGCTCCCCCGGGGAGCTGTTTTTT.

This clonotype was seen ten or more times. The chain recombines TRBV6-5 with TRBJ2-4, with D perhaps given as TRBD1 or TRBD2 (5 bases each). The CDR3 consists of 15 residues. V lost 2 bases and J 4 bases, leaving 12 bases between the germline ends. Germline V gene data show CDR1 as MNHEY and CDR2 as SVGAGI. The CDR3 region is CASSYNQGAKNIQYF. CDR3 coding DNA: TGTGCCAGCAGTTACAATCAGGGAGCGAAAAACATTCAGTACTTC.

This clonotype was observed a handful of times. V and J are TRBV7-9 and TRBJ2-7; D is perhaps TRBD1 or TRBD2 (6 bases each). The length of the CDR3 is 13 residues. CDR1 is SEHNR, CDR2 FQNEAQ, per germline (reference sequence). V lost 5 bases and J 6 bases, leaving 14 bases between the germline ends. This CDR3 reads CASSPSGASEQYF. The CDR3 DNA sequence: TGTGCCAGCAGCCCGTCGGGGGCTTCCGAGCAGTACTTC. Complete variable domain (other parts from reference TRBV7-9 and TRBJ2-7): DTGVSQNPRHKITKRGQNVTFRCDPISEHNRLYWYRQTLGQGPEFLTYFQNEAQLEKSRLLSDRFSAERPKGSFSTLEIQRTEQGDSAMYLCASSPSGASEQYFGPGTRLTVT.

About this clonotype: A much larger clone lies a single base off, so this may be a read error. The chain couples TRBV27 to TRBJ2-5, with D perhaps given as TRBD1 or TRBD2 (6 bases each). This CDR3 is 18 amino acids long. Per germline, CDR1 MNHEY and CDR2 SMNVEV (reference sequence). The CDR3 loop is CASSPLGGERADQETQNF. CDR3 nucleotide sequence: TGTGCCAGCAGTCCCCTAGGGGGTGAGCGGGCGGACCAAGAGACCCAGAACTTC.

This clonotype has at least ten counts. The gene calls are TRBV12-3 or TRBV12-4 and TRBJ1-5; D remains unclear. The V and J ends lost 1 base and 4 bases respectively, with 8 bases between them. CDR3 size: 14 residues. CDR3 in amino acids: CASSLDGKNQPQHF. The CDR3 bases are TGTGCCAGCAGTTTAGACGGAAAAAATCAGCCCCAGCATTTT.

This clonotype was seen a few times. V usage is TRBV5-1 and J usage is TRBJ2-7, with 7 bases fitting TRBD1. The CDR3 runs 15 residues. From germline, CDR1 is SGHRS and CDR2 YFSETQ. Unmatched junction bases numbered 8, after V lost 5 bases and J lost 0 bases. The CDR3 nucleotides are TGCGCCAGCAGTTCTTTGAACAGGGGCTCCTACGAGCAGTACTTC. Amino acids: CASSSLNRGSYEQYF.

V gene TRBV4-1 combines with J gene TRBJ2-1, with TRBD1 identical over 7 bases. Germline CDR1 reads MGHRA; CDR2 reads YSYEKL. Trimming at V came to 4 bases and at J to 8 bases, leaving 8 bases not matched to a gene. The CDR3 length is 14 residues. This CDR3 is CASSPATGYDEQFF. The CDR3 nucleotides read TGCGCCAGCAGCCCCGCGACAGGGTATGATGAGCAGTTCTTC.

The V and J genes are TRBV20-1 and TRBJ2-4; 8 nucleotides match TRBD2. The CDR3 sequence is 17 residues long. Trimming at V came to 0 bases and at J to 8 bases, leaving 15 bases not matched to a gene. CDR1 is DFQATT and CDR2 is SNEGSKA in the germline V gene (reference sequence). Here the CDR3 DNA reads TGCAGTGCTAGAGATCGGGGGCGGGAGGATCGCAAGGACATTCAGTACTTC. Its protein is CSARDRGREDRKDIQYF.

This clonotype has a count of ten or more. The genes are TRBV7-9 and TRBJ1-1, with D unclear. The CDR3 length is 13 residues. V lost 1 base to trimming and J lost 11 bases, with 14 bases between them. Germline CDR1 and CDR2: SEHNR and FQNEAQ (reference sequence). The CDR3 loop reads CASSLDQEYRAFF. The CDR3 DNA follows: TGTGCCAGCAGCTTAGACCAGGAATACCGGGCTTTCTTT.

This clonotype was recorded many times. This chain uses TRBV20-1 with TRBJ2-1, with a possible D match to TRBD2 (5 bases). The CDR3 is 15 amino acids. In germline, CDR1 is DFQATT, CDR2 SNEGSKA (reference sequence). Trimming cost V 0 bases and J 1 base, with 10 bases left between them. The CDR3 loop reads CSARDHGVSYNEQFF. In DNA, the CDR3 is TGCAGTGCTAGAGATCACGGGGTTTCCTACAATGAGCAGTTCTTC.

This clonotype was observed at least ten times. The rearrangement links TRBV29-1 to TRBJ2-2, with 7 nucleotides matching TRBD1. V was clipped by 7 bases and J by 5 bases; unmatched bases: 7. The CDR3 is 13 amino acids. CDR1 and CDR2 (germline): SQVTM, ANQGSEA. The CDR3 protein is CSGDRAGTGELFF. Here the CDR3 DNA reads TGCAGCGGTGACAGGGCAGGGACCGGGGAGCTGTTTTTT.

This sequence joins TRBV29-1 and TRBJ2-3; TRBD1 might be the D (6 bases). V shed 7 bases and J shed 3 bases, with 20 bases lying between them. Per the germline V gene, CDR1 is SQVTM and CDR2 is ANQGSEA. This CDR3 spans 15 amino acids. The CDR3 DNA reads TGCAGCGCGGAAGCTAGACCCAGGGGAACAGATACGCAGTATTTT. Protein sequence: CSAEARPRGTDTQYF.

This clonotype showed up many times. This chain uses TRBV29-1 with TRBJ2-3; D may be TRBD2 (5 bases). This CDR3 contains 15 residues. Germline values: CDR1 SQVTM, CDR2 ANQGSEA. The V end lost 4 bases, the J end lost 0 bases, and 14 bases lay between the germline ends. The CDR3 protein is CSVGERRTSTDTQYF. The DNA for the CDR3 is TGCAGCGTTGGAGAGAGGCGGACTAGCACAGATACGCAGTATTTT.

Many counts were recorded for this clonotype. The rearrangement uses TRBV28 and TRBJ2-7; TRBD2 agrees at 9 bases. Per the germline V gene, CDR1 is MDHEN and CDR2 is SYDVKM. The CDR3 length is 15 residues. V lost 5 bases, J lost 3 bases, and 8 bases stayed unmatched. The CDR3 DNA reads TGTGCCAGCAGTACGCCGGGCGGGAGGGGCTACGAGCAGTACTTC. It is translated as CASSTPGGRGYEQYF.

In this sample, this clonotype turned up many times. The CDR3 bases are TGCAGTTCTACAGGGGGAGAAGAGACCCAGTACTTC. Residues: CSSTGGEETQYF. The chain is built from TRBV29-1 and TRBJ2-5; 8 bases match TRBD1. Germline V gene sequence: CDR1 SQVTM, CDR2 ANQGSEA. There are 12 residues in the CDR3. The complete variable domain, with remaining parts taken from reference TRBV29-1 and TRBJ2-5, reads SAVISQKPSRDICQRGTSLTIQCQVDSQVTMMFWYRQQPGQSLTLIATANQGSEATYESGFVIDKFPISRPNLTFSTLTVSNMSPEDSSIYLCSSTGGEETQYFGPGTRLLVL.

This clonotype was observed many times. The CDR3 coding sequence is TGTGCCAGCAGCTTCACTAGCGGGAGCACTAATGAGCAGTTCTTC. It encodes CASSFTSGSTNEQFF. This sequence joins TRBV7-9 and TRBJ2-1; 11 nucleotides match TRBD2. V dropped 3 bases and J dropped 7; count of bases not matched to a gene: 5. CDR3 length: 15 residues. The germline V gene has CDR1 SEHNR and CDR2 FQNEAQ (reference sequence).

This clonotype has a count of ten or more. The V call is TRBV20-1, the J call TRBJ2-3; TRBD2 matches at 13 bases. Per germline, CDR1 DFQATT and CDR2 SNEGSKA (reference sequence). The V gene end was trimmed by 0 bases and the J gene end by 4 bases; junction bases not matched to a gene: 4. CDR3 length equals 16 residues. This CDR3 is CSARETSGRRADTQYF. The CDR3 coding sequence is TGCAGTGCTAGAGAGACTAGCGGGAGGCGGGCAGATACGCAGTATTTT.

This clonotype has more than one count but fewer than ten. The rearrangement joins TRBV20-1 to TRBJ1-1, with D unclear. The CDR3 covers 12 residues. CDR1 is DFQATT, CDR2 SNEGSKA, per germline (reference sequence). The germline V and J ends were trimmed by 6 bases and 0 bases, with 8 bases remaining between them. The CDR3 sequence is CSADGLNTEAFF. CDR3 bases: TGCAGTGCGGACGGTCTGAACACTGAAGCTTTCTTT.